These T cell receptor beta chains were read from a single sample in a study of blood T cell repertoires in COVID-19. The repertoire was sequenced with immunoSEQ multiplex PCR; TCRdb's copy has only in-frame clones and lacks some. The data hold about 140,000 clones, with approximately 81% observed a single time. The sequencing sample was made of peripheral blood. These receptors originate from a human donor in a cohort sampled during active COVID-19. CDR3s include the opening cysteine and the closing phenylalanine or tryptophan. The order of the fields is J gene, D gene, clone size, V gene, CDR3 DNA, CDR3 protein. The D gene is left open where the match is weak. The listing skips clone size in some rows; elsewhere it reads once, few, many or a size class.

>TRBJ2-5|.|.|TRBV3-1/TRBV3-2
TGTGCCAGCAAGCTTAGACAGGTTCAAGAGACCCAGTACTTC
CASKLRQVQETQYF
>TRBJ2-1|.|.|TRBV11-3
TGTGCCAGCAGCTTAGATCCGTCCAATGAGCAGTTCTTC
CASSLDPSNEQFF
>TRBJ2-7|TRBD1|.|TRBV6-2/TRBV6-3
TGTGCCAGCAGTTACCCACAGGGGAATGTCTACGAGCAGTACTTC
CASSYPQGNVYEQYF
>TRBJ2-5|TRBD1|.|TRBV7-7
TGTGCCAGCAGCCGACCGGGACAGGGAAAAGAGACCCAGTACTTC
CASSRPGQGKETQYF
>TRBJ2-2|.|once|TRBV7-8
TGTGCCGGGGGACTGACGAACACCGGGGAGCTGTTTTTT
CAGGLTNTGELFF
>TRBJ2-1|TRBD2|.|TRBV11-2
TGTGCCAGCAGCTTTCGCGGGGGGGGTTACAATGAGCAGTTCTTC
CASSFRGGGYNEQFF
>TRBJ1-3|.|.|TRBV28
TGTGCCAGCAGTTCAGCCGGGACATCCGGAAACACCATATATTTT
CASSSAGTSGNTIYF
>TRBJ2-1|.|.|TRBV7-6
TGTGCCAGCAGCTTTATGGGGGCTTACAATGAGCAGTTCTTC
CASSFMGAYNEQFF
>TRBJ2-5|.|.|TRBV18
TGTGCCAGCTCACCACCTTATCCCAGGCAAGAGACCCAGTACTTC
CASSPPYPRQETQYF
>TRBJ1-5|TRBD1|.|TRBV5-8
TGTGCCAGCAGCCTTGGGACAGGGCGGACTCAGCCCCAGCATTTT
CASSLGTGRTQPQHF
>TRBJ2-3|TRBD2|.|TRBV6-2/TRBV6-3
TGTGCCAGCAGCTCGACACTAGCGGGACTCACAGATACGCAGTATTTT
CASSSTLAGLTDTQYF
>TRBJ2-6|.|.|TRBV3-1/TRBV3-2
TGTGCCAGCAGCCGTGTGGGCTCCGGGGCCAACGTCCTGACTTTC
CASSRVGSGANVLTF
>TRBJ1-2|TRBD1|.|TRBV5-4
TGTGCCAGCAGCTTGGTGGGACAGGACTATGGCTACACCTTC
CASSLVGQDYGYTF
>TRBJ2-7|TRBD1|.|TRBV7-9
TGTGCCAGCAGCAAGCCGGGACAGGCCTACGAGCAGTACTTC
CASSKPGQAYEQYF
>TRBJ1-1|.|.|TRBV15
TGTGCCACCAGCAGAGGTGGGGGCGCGGTCTCTGAAGCTTTCTTT
CATSRGGGAVSEAFF
>TRBJ2-7|TRBD1|.|TRBV19
TGTGCCAGTAGCCGAGGACAGGGAGAATCCTACGAGCAGTACTTC
CASSRGQGESYEQYF
>TRBJ2-7|TRBD1|.|TRBV3-1/TRBV3-2
TGTGCCAGCAGCCGGGGACAGGGGGCCGAGCAGTACTTC
CASSRGQGAEQYF
>TRBJ2-7|.|.|TRBV28
TGTGCCAGCAGTTTGGTAACTAACGGGTACGAGCAGTACTTC
CASSLVTNGYEQYF
>TRBJ2-7|TRBD2|.|TRBV7-2
TGTGCCAGCAGCTACCTAGCGGGAGGTTTCTACGAGCAGTACTTC
CASSYLAGGFYEQYF
>TRBJ1-2|.|.|TRBV3-1/TRBV3-2
TGTGCCAGCAGCCAAGGACAGTCTGGGTATGGCTACACCTTC
CASSQGQSGYGYTF
>TRBJ2-7|TRBD1|few|TRBV29-1
TGCAGCGTTGAAGATGACAGGGAGTACGAGCAGTACTTC
CSVEDDREYEQYF
>TRBJ1-6|.|.|TRBV27
TGTGCCAGCACCTTTAACAGGCGGAGCTCCTATAATTCACCCCTCCACTTT
CASTFNRRSSYNSPLHF
>TRBJ1-1|TRBD1|.|TRBV5-1
TGCGCCAGCAGCTACTTAACAGGGGGCACTGAAGCTTTCTTT
CASSYLTGGTEAFF
>TRBJ2-2|TRBD2|.|TRBV7-9
TGTGCCAGCAGCTTATCTCCGGGACTAGAGGACACCGGGGAGCTGTTTTTT
CASSLSPGLEDTGELFF
>TRBJ2-1|.|.|TRBV6-4
TGTGCCAGCAGTGACGAGCCATCCGCCTACAATGAGCAGTTCTTC
CASSDEPSAYNEQFF
>TRBJ1-4|.|.|TRBV11-2
TGTGCCAGCAGCCCAACAGGGAACGTCGGGGAAAAACTGTTTTTT
CASSPTGNVGEKLFF
>TRBJ2-5|.|.|TRBV15
TGTGCCACCAGCAGAGATCCGAGCGCCCAAGAGACCCAGTACTTC
CATSRDPSAQETQYF
>TRBJ2-7|.|.|TRBV7-3
TGTGCCAGCAGCTTAAAGGGAACAGGGTTCGAGCAGTACTTC
CASSLKGTGFEQYF
>TRBJ1-3|.|.|TRBV28
TGTGCCAGCAGTTCGATGGGGAGGACGTCCGGAAACACCATATATTTT
CASSSMGRTSGNTIYF
>TRBJ1-5|.|once|TRBV28
TGTGCCAGCAGTTATACCAGGGCGTCGGGCAATCAGCCCCAGCATTTT
CASSYTRASGNQPQHF
>TRBJ2-1|TRBD2|once|TRBV7-9
TGTGCCAGCAGCTTTAGCGGGAGAGGTTCCTACAATGAGCAGTTCTTC
CASSFSGRGSYNEQFF
>TRBJ2-1|TRBD2|.|TRBV4-3
TGCGCCAGCAGCCCCTTTGGGACTAGCGGGAGATCCTACAATGAGCAGTTCTTC
CASSPFGTSGRSYNEQFF
>TRBJ2-7|TRBD1|.|TRBV7-9
TGTGCCAGCAGCTTCCGGGACAGTTCCCCCTACGAGCAGTACTTC
CASSFRDSSPYEQYF
>TRBJ2-1|TRBD1|.|TRBV6-2/TRBV6-3
TGTGCCAGCAGTTACTCAATGGCGATGGCAGGGGGTAACAATGAGCAGTTCTTC
CASSYSMAMAGGNNEQFF
>TRBJ1-5|.|.|TRBV28
TGTGCCACCCTGGTCCGGGGGGCGTCAGGGAATCAGCCCCAGCATTTT
CATLVRGASGNQPQHF
>TRBJ2-7|TRBD2|.|TRBV29-1
TGCAGCGTTGAACTGGGATGGGCTAGCGGGAGGTTGGGACGCGAGCAGTACTTC
CSVELGWASGRLGREQYF
>TRBJ2-1|.|few|TRBV9
TGTGCCAGCAGCGTAGGGTTTCAGGGGATCCACAATGAGCAGTTCTTC
CASSVGFQGIHNEQFF
>TRBJ2-7|TRBD1|.|TRBV28
TGTGCCAGCAGTCCCGGCGCCGGGACAGGGGGCATCTACGAGCAGTACTTC
CASSPGAGTGGIYEQYF
>TRBJ2-7|TRBD2|once|TRBV7-2
TGTGCCAGCAGCGGCAGGGGGACTAGCGGGAGTGTAAGTGTTTACGAGCAGTACTTC
CASSGRGTSGSVSVYEQYF
>TRBJ1-3|.|.|TRBV6-6
TGTGCCAGCAGCCTTTCCCGTGCAGGGGCTGGAAACACCATATATTTT
CASSLSRAGAGNTIYF
>TRBJ2-1|TRBD2|.|TRBV20-1
TGCAGTGCTAGTGTGGTAGCGGGAGGCATTCGAGATGAGCAGTTCTTC
CSASVVAGGIRDEQFF
>TRBJ1-2|TRBD1|.|TRBV9
TGTGCCAGCAGCGATGGACAGGGGAGCTATGGCTACACCTTC
CASSDGQGSYGYTF
>TRBJ2-6|TRBD1|.|TRBV24-1
TGTGCCACCGGGGACAGGGCGTATGGGGCCAACGTCCTGACTTTC
CATGDRAYGANVLTF
>TRBJ1-2|.|.|TRBV5-4
TGTGCCAGCAGCGGGGGCGGCCTTAACTATGGCTACACCTTC
CASSGGGLNYGYTF
>TRBJ1-5|.|.|TRBV7-2
TGTGCCAGCAGTTTTCTCCTCCAGCCCCAGCATTTT
CASSFLLQPQHF
>TRBJ2-3|TRBD2|.|TRBV7-9
TGTGCCAGCAGCCTGACTAGCGGGGGGAGCACAGATACGCAGTATTTT
CASSLTSGGSTDTQYF